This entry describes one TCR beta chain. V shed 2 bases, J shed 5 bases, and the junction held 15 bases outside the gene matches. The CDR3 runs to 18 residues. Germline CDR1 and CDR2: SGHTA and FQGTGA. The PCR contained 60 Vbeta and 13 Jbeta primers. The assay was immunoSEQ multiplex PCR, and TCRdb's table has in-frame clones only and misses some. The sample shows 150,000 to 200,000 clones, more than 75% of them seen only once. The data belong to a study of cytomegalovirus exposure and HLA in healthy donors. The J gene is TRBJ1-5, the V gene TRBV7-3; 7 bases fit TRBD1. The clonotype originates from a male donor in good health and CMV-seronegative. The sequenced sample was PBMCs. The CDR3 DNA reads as TGTGCCAGCAGCTTATCTCCCTCCAGGGGGATAGTGGATCAGCCCCAGCATTTT. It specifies CASSLSPSRGIVDQPQHF.